These 12 T cell receptor beta chains were sequenced from one sample in a study of shared clonotypes between healthy human individuals. Here immunoSEQ multiplex PCR was the method, and the copy in TCRdb shows in-frame clones only, minus some. This sample yields approximately 980,000 clones, of which approximately 80% are seen a single time; about 1.5% belongs to the top ten. The specimen was memory CD4+ T cells sorted from blood. As to subset: CD45RA-negative fraction. These receptors all stem from a man younger than 35 in good health.

The rearrangement joins TRBV7-2 to TRBJ1-5, with 10 bases lining up with TRBD1. Germline assignment: CDR1 SGHTA and CDR2 FQGNSA. CDR3 length: 16 amino acids. J gave up 6 bases and V 4 bases, and 9 bases lay outside the gene matches. CDR3 loop: CASSYPGTGVVQPQHF. CDR3 coding DNA: TGTGCCAGCAGCTACCCCGGGACAGGGGTGGTTCAGCCCCAGCATTTT.

This clone has a single count. The V call is TRBV30, the J call TRBJ2-3, with 10 bases fitting TRBD2. Per the germline V gene, CDR1 is GTSNPN and CDR2 is SVGIG (reference sequence). The J segment lost 1 base and the V segment lost 2 bases, leaving 6 bases of the junction unmatched. CDR3 size: 16 residues. The CDR3 loop is CAWSTTLAGGTDTQYF. The CDR3 DNA sequence: TGTGCCTGGAGTACAACTCTAGCGGGAGGCACAGATACGCAGTATTTT.

The chain carries TRBV7-3 and TRBJ2-3; D call uncertain. CDR3 length equals 14 residues. The germline CDR1 and CDR2 sequences are SGHTA and FQGTGA. The V gene lost 3 bases and the J gene lost 7 bases, with 14 bases spanning the gap. CDR3 sequence: CASSFSLSANTQYF. The CDR3 bases are TGTGCCAGCAGCTTCTCCCTCTCGGCGAATACGCAGTATTTT.

CDR3 bases: TGTGCCAGCAGCGCCTTAGGGAACTATGGGGCCAACGTCCTGACTTTC. Encoded protein: CASSALGNYGANVLTF. The chain has TRBV9 and TRBJ2-6; D remains unclear. Germline V gene lookup returns CDR1 SGDLS and CDR2 YYNGEE. V lost 3 bases, J lost 3 bases, and 13 bases lay in between. The length of the CDR3 is 16 residues. The variable domain in full, completed from reference TRBV9 and TRBJ2-6, reads DSGVTQTPKHLITATGQRVTLRCSPRSGDLSVYWYQQSLDQGLQFLIQYYNGEERAKGNILERFSAQQFPDLHSELNLSSLELGDSALYFCASSALGNYGANVLTFGAGSRLTVL.

The chain has TRBV28 and TRBJ1-1; D uncertain. CDR1 is MDHEN and CDR2 is SYDVKM in the germline V gene. This CDR3 spans 13 amino acids. V shed 5 bases and J shed 4 bases, with 11 bases lying between them. CDR3 protein: CASSGPRVTEAFF. CDR3 nucleotides: TGTGCCAGCAGTGGCCCCAGAGTCACTGAAGCTTTCTTT.

The chain recombines TRBV5-1 with TRBJ1-1, with D possibly being TRBD1 (6 bases). V was clipped by 3 bases and J by 0 bases, with 15 bases between them. Germline CDR1 reads SGHRS; CDR2 reads YFSETQ. CDR3 length: 16 residues. The CDR3 DNA reads TGCGCCAGCAGCTCAGGACAGCATAACATGAACACTGAAGCTTTCTTT. Its translation is CASSSGQHNMNTEAFF.

This clone was observed a handful of times. V and J are TRBV7-6 and TRBJ1-2, with D perhaps matching TRBD1 (6 bases). Germline lookup yields CDR1 SGHVS and CDR2 FNYEAQ. V lost 1 base, J lost 8 bases, and 8 bases lay in between. This CDR3 region has 12 residues. The CDR3 DNA reads TGTGCCAGCAGCTTAGACAGGGAGGGCTACACCTTC. Translated: CASSLDREGYTF.

CDR3 bases: TGTGCCAGCAGCTTAAGGGAAGCTAACACTGAAGCTTTCTTT. Protein: CASSLREANTEAFF. This chain uses TRBV11-2 with TRBJ1-1; no firm D call. Germline CDR1 reads SGHAT; CDR2 reads FQNNGV. This CDR3 has 14 residues. V gave up 2 bases and J gave up 2 bases, with 9 bases separating them.

This clone appeared once. This chain connects TRBV2 to TRBJ1-1; D gene unclear. Trimming removed 8 bases at V and 0 bases at J, with 10 bases between. The CDR3 contains 13 residues. The germline gives CDR1 SNHLY, CDR2 FYNNEI. CDR3 in DNA: TGTGCCAGCTCCCCTAGCTTGAACACTGAAGCTTTCTTT. Its protein is CASSPSLNTEAFF.

The rearrangement links TRBV6-5 to TRBJ1-5; 7 nucleotides match TRBD1. The trim removed 4 bases at V and 4 bases at J, leaving 10 bases unmatched. Germline CDR1 and CDR2: MNHEY and SVGAGI. This CDR3 contains 16 residues. CDR3 protein: CASSSKQGFGNQPQHF. The DNA of the CDR3 is TGTGCCAGCAGTTCTAAACAGGGGTTTGGGAATCAGCCCCAGCATTTT.

This sequence joins TRBV9 and TRBJ2-2; 7 bases map to TRBD1. Germline CDR1 reads SGDLS; CDR2 reads YYNGEE. With V trimmed by 0 bases and J by 2 bases, 7 bases remained unmatched. The CDR3 consists of 17 residues. The CDR3 spells CASSVAWGTANTGELFF. The CDR3 DNA is TGTGCCAGCAGCGTAGCTTGGGGGACAGCAAACACCGGGGAGCTGTTTTTT.

This clone was picked up one time. This chain connects TRBV7-9 to TRBJ1-2; 7 bases map to TRBD1. Germline V gene sequence: CDR1 SEHNR, CDR2 FQNEAQ (reference sequence). The CDR3 is 14 amino acids. With V trimmed by 3 bases and J by 7 bases, 8 bases remained unmatched. CDR3 coding DNA: TGTGCCAGCAGCTTCTATACAGGGGACTCTGGCTACACCTTC. Its translation: CASSFYTGDSGYTF. The full variable domain, its missing parts supplied by reference TRBV7-9 and TRBJ1-2, is DTGVSQNPRHKITKRGQNVTFRCDPISEHNRLYWYRQTLGQGPEFLTYFQNEAQLEKSRLLSDRFSAERPKGSFSTLEIQRTEQGDSAMYLCASSFYTGDSGYTFGSGTRLTVV.